This T cell receptor beta chain was sequenced in a study of blood T cell repertoires in COVID-19. Study-level information: The samples span acute and convalescent COVID-19 from the United States, Italy and Spain. PBMCs, B-cell-depleted T cells, or T cells provided the cDNA or gDNA that made up the material.

After removal of 5 bases from V and 0 bases from J, the junction contained 7 bases not matched to a gene. Germline V lookup: CDR1 LNHDA, CDR2 SQIVND (reference sequence). This CDR3 has 18 amino acids. In the authors' workflow: Amplified reference gene primers provided the basis for estimating nucleated cell counts. Profiling relied on immunoSEQ multiplex PCR, and the TCRdb table lists in-frame clones only, not all of them. V, J and clone size derive from that table, while D and trimming were established from the DNA sequence. The sample contains 30,000 to 35,000 clones, around 90% of which appear only once.

Sequencing was carried out using peripheral blood. The receptor was isolated from a man aged 65-85 years with acute or convalescent COVID-19. The rearrangement joins TRBV19 to TRBJ2-2; TRBD2 agrees at 12 bases. The CDR3 DNA is TGTGCCAGTAGTCATCCTAGACTAGCGGGAGCGAACACCGGGGAGCTGTTTTTT. Amino acid sequence: CASSHPRLAGANTGELFF.